This is a list of T cell receptor beta chains from one sample in a study of CD8 T cells in Susac syndrome. TCRdb called the immunoSEQ multiplex PCR reads again in MiXCR, with one record for every CDR3 protein. The sample consists of roughly 150,000 distinct CDR3 sequences, less than 95% of them appearing once. Source material: CD4+ T cells from PBMCs. Receptor source: a human donor with multiple sclerosis. CDR3s include the opening cysteine and the closing phenylalanine or tryptophan. Each record gives: J gene, V gene, D gene, clone size, CDR3 protein, CDR3 DNA. The D gene is left open where the match is weak. Part of the rows lack a size; the others show once, few, many or a class for expanded clones.

TRBJ2-7	TRBV29-1	TRBD1	.	CSGAAGTGDHEQYF	TGCAGCGGAGCTGCCGGGACAGGGGACCACGAGCAGTACTTC
TRBJ2-7	TRBV6-2/TRBV6-3	.	.	CASGDPTTLSYEQYF	TGTGCCAGTGGGGACCCGACGACCTTATCCTACGAGCAGTACTTC
TRBJ1-2	TRBV7-9	.	.	CASSLARSPTTF	TGTGCCAGCAGCTTAGCTCGGAGCCCTACCACCTTC
TRBJ1-1	TRBV6-2/TRBV6-3	.	.	CASSPALFSEAFF	TGTGCCAGCAGTCCGGCTCTGTTTTCCGAAGCTTTCTTT
TRBJ2-1	TRBV10-3	.	.	CAISDPAGLAEQFF	TGTGCCATCAGTGACCCCGCGGGGCTAGCGGAGCAGTTCTTC
TRBJ1-5	TRBV19	.	.	CASSVGIEQPQHF	TGTGCCAGCTCTGTAGGGATAGAACAGCCCCAGCATTTT
TRBJ2-2	TRBV6-5	.	.	CASTIHSTGELFF	TGTGCCAGCACCATCCATAGCACCGGGGAGCTGTTTTTT
TRBJ1-2	TRBV4-1	.	.	CASSQDLRKIYGYTF	TGCGCCAGCAGCCAAGATCTAAGGAAAATCTATGGCTACACCTTC
TRBJ1-2	TRBV28	TRBD1	once	CASSSSGDRGGNYGYTF	TGTGCCAGCAGTTCCTCCGGGGACAGGGGGGGTAACTATGGCTACACCTTC
TRBJ2-3	TRBV18	.	.	CASSPGASDTQYF	TGTGCCAGCTCACCAGGGGCATCAGATACGCAGTATTTT
TRBJ2-1	TRBV24-1	.	.	CATSDSGLRSYNEQFF	TGTGCCACCAGTGATTCTGGTCTGCGCTCCTACAATGAGCAGTTCTTC
TRBJ2-5	TRBV15	TRBD1	.	CATSRPGTGGRETQYF	TGTGCCACCAGCAGACCCGGGACAGGGGGCAGAGAGACCCAGTACTTC
TRBJ1-1	TRBV20-1	.	once	CSARVAGMNTEAFF	TGCAGTGCTAGAGTGGCGGGAATGAACACTGAAGCTTTCTTT
TRBJ2-6	TRBV2	.	.	CASSEWGPGTGANVLTF	TGTGCCAGCAGTGAATGGGGTCCCGGAACTGGGGCCAACGTCCTGACTTTC
TRBJ2-5	TRBV3-1	.	.	CASSQIGKTQYF	TGTGCCAGCAGCCAAATCGGAAAGACCCAGTACTTC
TRBJ2-5	TRBV7-2	.	.	CASSPVQHYQETQYF	TGTGCCAGCAGCCCGGTGCAGCATTACCAAGAGACCCAGTACTTC